A single sample gave rise to the 14 T cell receptor beta chains below, sequenced in a study of shared clonotypes between healthy human individuals. Naive CD8 cells lacked CD45RO, underwent positive selection for CCR7 and left out terminally differentiated effector memory CD45RA+ cells. Sequenced by immunoSEQ multiplex PCR; TCRdb stores in-frame clones only, minus some. The data show 2 million to 2.5 million clones, about 92% seen once. The sample consisted of naive CD8+ T cells from PBMCs. These receptors were collected from a man aged 18 to 30 in good health. Some clones in this sample may be carry-over from other donors' samples.

A single count supports this clone. The chain employs TRBV6-4 and TRBJ1-3; D is unresolved. CDR1 is MRHNA, CDR2 SNTAGT, per germline. V was shortened by 0 bases and J by 0 bases, with 12 bases between the two germline ends. CDR3 size: 17 residues. The CDR3, as DNA: TGTGCCAGCAGTGACTCCTTTGGCGGCAGCTCTGGAAACACCATATATTTT. The encoded protein is CASSDSFGGSSGNTIYF.

This clone turned up a few times. This chain joins TRBV13 and TRBJ2-7; possible D gene TRBD2, 5 bases. The V end was cut by 4 bases, the J end by 2 bases, with 12 bases between. The CDR3 has 14 residues. In germline, CDR1 is PRHDT, CDR2 FYEKMQ (reference sequence). CDR3 region: CASSYERGTYEQYF. CDR3 bases: TGTGCCAGCAGCTACGAACGGGGAACCTACGAGCAGTACTTC.

The chain links TRBV5-1 to TRBJ1-1; tentatively, D is TRBD1 (5 bases). From germline, CDR1 is SGHRS and CDR2 YFSETQ. V lost 1 base and J 4 bases, leaving 14 bases between the germline ends. This CDR3 has 15 amino acids. DNA for the CDR3: TGCGCCAGCAGCTTGTGGGGCTTCGGGGGCACTGAAGCTTTCTTT. This codes for CASSLWGFGGTEAFF. Filled out from reference TRBV5-1 and TRBJ1-1, the complete variable domain reads KAGVTQTPRYLIKTRGQQVTLSCSPISGHRSVSWYQQTPGQGLQFLFEYFSETQRNKGNFPGRFSGRQFSNSRSEMNVSTLELGDSALYLCASSLWGFGGTEAFFGQGTRLTVV.

The chain recombines TRBV7-9 with TRBJ1-3; no definite D call. This CDR3 comprises 15 residues. Trimming took 1 base from V and 4 from J, leaving 11 bases between them. The V gene's germline CDR1 is SEHNR and CDR2 FQNEAQ (reference sequence). The CDR3 nucleotides read TGTGCCAGCAGCTTAGTGGGTCATTGGGGAAACACCATATATTTT. It is translated as CASSLVGHWGNTIYF.

This clone was seen a few times. The rearrangement links TRBV27 to TRBJ2-3; D unresolved. V gave up 6 bases and J gave up 0 bases, with 7 bases separating them. The length of the CDR3 is 13 residues. In germline, CDR1 is MNHEY, CDR2 SMNVEV (reference sequence). The CDR3 region has the DNA TGTGCCAGCAGGACCCCTAGCACAGATACGCAGTATTTT. It is translated as CASRTPSTDTQYF.

This sequence joins TRBV27 and TRBJ2-2; TRBD2 matches at 10 bases. Germline lookup yields CDR1 MNHEY and CDR2 SMNVEV (reference sequence). This CDR3 spans 18 amino acids. V gave up 0 bases and J gave up 5 bases; unmatched junction bases: 9. The CDR3 region is CASSLSSSGRASTGELFF. The DNA of the CDR3 is TGTGCCAGCAGTTTATCGTCGAGCGGGAGGGCCAGTACCGGGGAGCTGTTTTTT.

This rearrangement joins TRBV9 to TRBJ2-3; possible D gene TRBD2, 7 bases. Germline CDR1 reads SGDLS; CDR2 reads YYNGEE. V lost 8 bases and J lost 2, with 15 bases in between. The CDR3 has 14 residues. The CDR3: CASGGGRPTDTQYF. DNA of the CDR3: TGTGCCAGTGGGGGGGGCCGACCCACAGATACGCAGTATTTT. The complete variable domain, with remaining parts taken from reference TRBV9 and TRBJ2-3, reads DSGVTQTPKHLITATGQRVTLRCSPRSGDLSVYWYQQSLDQGLQFLIQYYNGEERAKGNILERFSAQQFPDLHSELNLSSLELGDSALYFCASGGGRPTDTQYFGPGTRLTVL.

The CDR3 sequence is CASSHWGLAGFETQYF. In DNA, the CDR3 is TGCGCCAGCAGCCATTGGGGACTAGCGGGATTCGAGACCCAGTACTTC. J is TRBJ2-5 and V is TRBV4-1; TRBD2 matches 13 bases. CDR1 is MGHRA, CDR2 YSYEKL, per germline. Losses at the gene ends were 3 bases for V and 5 bases for J; bases not matched to a gene: 6. CDR3 length: 16 residues.

This chain links TRBV6-4 with TRBJ2-1; 10 nucleotides match TRBD2. The CDR3 is 16 residues long. Looked up from germline, CDR1 is MRHNA and CDR2 is SNTAGT. V lost 3 bases, J lost 5 bases, and 7 bases stayed unmatched. CDR3 nucleotides: TGTGCCAGCAGTGAATTCGGACTAGCGGAACACAATGAGCAGTTCTTC. Encoded protein: CASSEFGLAEHNEQFF.

This rearrangement joins TRBV11-2 to TRBJ2-1, with 10 bases identical to TRBD2. This CDR3 is 15 amino acids long. CDR1 is SGHAT, CDR2 FQNNGV, per germline. V dropped 0 bases and J dropped 9; count of bases not matched to a gene: 5. The CDR3 reads CASSLDVLAGSEQFF. CDR3 nucleotides: TGTGCCAGCAGCTTAGATGTACTAGCGGGATCTGAGCAGTTCTTC.

This chain uses TRBV27 with TRBJ2-5; 14 bases line up with TRBD2. CDR3 length equals 18 residues. The germline V gene has CDR1 MNHEY and CDR2 SMNVEV (reference sequence). V shed 2 bases, J shed 1 base, and the junction held 6 bases outside the gene matches. As DNA, the CDR3 is TGTGCCAGCAGTTTAACTTGGGGACTAGCGGGGGCCCAAGAGACCCAGTACTTC. Its protein product is CASSLTWGLAGAQETQYF.

As to this clone: Other DNA sequences in this sample translate to the same CDR3. The rearrangement links TRBV27 to TRBJ2-7; no firm D call. In germline, CDR1 is MNHEY, CDR2 SMNVEV (reference sequence). The length of the CDR3 is 14 residues. With 1 base removed from V and 2 bases from J, the gap between germline ends came to 9 bases. CDR3 amino acids: CASSLYSRTYEQYF. The CDR3 nucleotides read TGTGCCAGCAGTTTATACAGCAGAACCTACGAGCAGTACTTC.

The rearrangement joins TRBV7-9 to TRBJ2-1; perhaps TRBD2 as D (5 bases). V dropped 1 base and J dropped 1 base, with 17 bases sitting between them. CDR1 and CDR2 from the germline V gene are SEHNR and FQNEAQ (reference sequence). The CDR3 contains 18 residues. In DNA form, the CDR3 reads TGTGCCAGCAGCTTAGAACTAGTGAACTCCCCGTCCTACAATGAGCAGTTCTTC. Its translation: CASSLELVNSPSYNEQFF.

This rearrangement joins TRBV30 to TRBJ1-5; no firm D call. This CDR3 comprises 13 residues. The V end was cut by 0 bases, the J end by 9 bases, with 12 bases between. Germline V CDR1 and CDR2: GTSNPN, SVGIG (reference sequence). The CDR3 DNA follows: TGTGCCTGGAGTGTAACCGACGCGCGGCCCCAGCATTTT. Translating gives CAWSVTDARPQHF.